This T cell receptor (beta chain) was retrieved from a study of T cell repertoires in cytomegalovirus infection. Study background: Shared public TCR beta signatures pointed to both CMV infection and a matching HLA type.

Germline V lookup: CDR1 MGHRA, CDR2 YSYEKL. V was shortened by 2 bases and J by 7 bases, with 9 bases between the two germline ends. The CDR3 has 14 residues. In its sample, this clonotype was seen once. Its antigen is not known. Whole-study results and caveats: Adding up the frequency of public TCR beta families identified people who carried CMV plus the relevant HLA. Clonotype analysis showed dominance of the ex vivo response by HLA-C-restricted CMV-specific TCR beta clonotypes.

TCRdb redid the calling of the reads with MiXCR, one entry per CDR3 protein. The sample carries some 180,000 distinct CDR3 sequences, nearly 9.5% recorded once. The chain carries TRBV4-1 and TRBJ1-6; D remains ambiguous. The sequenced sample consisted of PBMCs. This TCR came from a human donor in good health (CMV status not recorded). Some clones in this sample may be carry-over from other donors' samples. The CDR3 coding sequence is TGCGCCAGCAGCCAACTCGGGGTAAATTCACCCCTCCACTTT. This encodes CASSQLGVNSPLHF.